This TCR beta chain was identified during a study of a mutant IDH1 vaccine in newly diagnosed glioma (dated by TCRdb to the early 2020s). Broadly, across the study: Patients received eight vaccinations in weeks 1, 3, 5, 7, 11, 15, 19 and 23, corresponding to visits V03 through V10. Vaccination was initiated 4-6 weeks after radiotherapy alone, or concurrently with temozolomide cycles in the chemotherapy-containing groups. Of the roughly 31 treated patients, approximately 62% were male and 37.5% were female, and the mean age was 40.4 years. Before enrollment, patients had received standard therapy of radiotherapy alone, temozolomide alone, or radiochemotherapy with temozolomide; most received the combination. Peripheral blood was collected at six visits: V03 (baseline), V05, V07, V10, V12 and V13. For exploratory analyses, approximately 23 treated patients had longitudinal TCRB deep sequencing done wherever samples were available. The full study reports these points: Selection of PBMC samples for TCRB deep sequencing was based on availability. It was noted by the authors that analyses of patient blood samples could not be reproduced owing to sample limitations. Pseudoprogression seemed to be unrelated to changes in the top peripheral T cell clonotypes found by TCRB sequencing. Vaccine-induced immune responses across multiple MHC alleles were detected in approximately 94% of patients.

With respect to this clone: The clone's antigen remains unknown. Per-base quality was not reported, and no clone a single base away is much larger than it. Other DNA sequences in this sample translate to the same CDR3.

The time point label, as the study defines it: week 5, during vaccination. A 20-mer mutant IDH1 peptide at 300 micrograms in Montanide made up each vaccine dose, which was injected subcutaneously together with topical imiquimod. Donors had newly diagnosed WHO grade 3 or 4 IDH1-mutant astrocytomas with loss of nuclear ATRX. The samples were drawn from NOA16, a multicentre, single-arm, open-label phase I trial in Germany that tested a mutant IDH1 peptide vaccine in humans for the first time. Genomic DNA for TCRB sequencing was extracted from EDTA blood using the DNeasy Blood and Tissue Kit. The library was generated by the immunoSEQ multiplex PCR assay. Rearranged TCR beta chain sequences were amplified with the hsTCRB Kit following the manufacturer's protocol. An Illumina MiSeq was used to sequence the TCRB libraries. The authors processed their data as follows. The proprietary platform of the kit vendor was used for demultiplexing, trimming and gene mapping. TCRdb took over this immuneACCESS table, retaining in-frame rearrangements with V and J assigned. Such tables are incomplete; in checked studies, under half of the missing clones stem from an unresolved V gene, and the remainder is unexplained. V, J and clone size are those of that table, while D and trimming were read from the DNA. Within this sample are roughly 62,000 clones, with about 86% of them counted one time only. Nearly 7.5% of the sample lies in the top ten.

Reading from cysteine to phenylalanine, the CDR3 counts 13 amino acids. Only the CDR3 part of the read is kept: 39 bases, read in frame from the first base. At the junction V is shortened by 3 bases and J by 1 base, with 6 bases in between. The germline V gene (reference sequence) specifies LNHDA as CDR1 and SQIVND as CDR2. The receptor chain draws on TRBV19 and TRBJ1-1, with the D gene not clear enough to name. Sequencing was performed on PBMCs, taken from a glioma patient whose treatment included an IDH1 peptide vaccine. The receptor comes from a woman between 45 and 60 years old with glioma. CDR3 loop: CASSITRNTEAFF. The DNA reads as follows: TGTGCCAGTAGTATTACCAGGAACACTGAAGCTTTCTTT.